This T cell receptor (beta chain) was identified during a study of shared clonotypes between healthy human individuals (dated by TCRdb to 2018 to 2020). Study-level background: Three men and a couple of women, aged 18 to 49 years, made up the cohort. For each donor, CD4 naive and CD4 memory were each run on three plates, CD8 naive on two plates, and CD8 memory on one plate. Blood TCR repertoires of several healthy adults were deeply sequenced to estimate repertoire size and the extent of clonotype sharing between individuals. To increase sequencing depth and limit assay-specific biases, different laboratories used diverse techniques to prepare libraries and sequence TCR repertoires. Leukapheresis yielded between about 0.85 and 9.5 billion PBMCs per donor.

Results the study describes overall, beyond this receptor: Naive subsets generally had larger estimated clonotype richness than memory subsets. Sampling was restricted to blood, and TCR repertoires in tissues likely differ from the TCR repertoires found in blood. The genetic and exposure-history diversity represented was limited by the small number of donors. Sharing across several donors was observed for approximately 5% of naive CD4, about 4% of naive CD8, about 2.3% of memory CD4, and around 0.42% of memory CD8 clonotypes. Incomplete sequencing was indicated by rarefaction of sorted-subset datasets, despite the large sequencing depth. Compared with non-shared clonotypes, clonotypes shared by all four sorted-subset donors had higher generation probabilities. Pairwise subsampling indicated that sequencing depth was expected to affect the degree of clonotype sharing among donors.

Healthy HIV-negative adults with no recently reported acute infections or vaccinations were included as donors. Every donor was a Caucasian adult living in Nashville, Tennessee, USA. CD4+ T cells were enriched by magnetic negative selection, after which naive cells were positively selected on CD45RA and the negative fraction was taken as the memory subset. Blood was obtained by leukapheresis, after which PBMCs were separated by Ficoll-Histopaque density gradient centrifugation and cryopreserved in liquid nitrogen vapor phase. Analytical flow cytometry was used to check the purity and quantity of each magnetically sorted T cell population. Genomic DNA was isolated from each sorted fraction and quantified by UV absorbance on a Nanodrop 2000c. The sample holds one count of this clone. Its target antigen remains unknown. No quality values exist for individual bases; no much larger clone is one base distant.

TCR CDR3 regions were amplified from genomic DNA by multiplex PCR using the deep immunoSEQ assay. For each cell subset, the extracted genomic DNA was distributed evenly across all wells of several immunoSEQ 96-well plates, and each plate served as one replicate. For sorted subsets, approximately 210 ng genomic DNA, equal to 25,000 to 35,000 T cell genomes, was loaded into each replicate PCR. The purified libraries were quantified using a Qubit 3.0 fluorometer, sized with a Bioanalyzer 2100, and then quantified again using the KAPA Library Quantification kit. A separate single-read 150-cycle Illumina NextSeq 550 flow cell was used to sequence each immunoSEQ 96-well plate. Processing in the source paper ran as follows. Because the immunoSEQ output included only junctional sequences and no quality scores, the filtering could not be the same as the filtering used for full-length reads. To assign V/J genes and CDR3, sequences were annotated against IMGT germline references using PyIR, a Python wrapper for IgBLAST v1.9. Reads were filtered out if the reads had weak V/J assignments (E-value above 1e-6), no CDR3, stop codons, out-of-frame junctions, or ambiguous translated residues. V3J clonotypes were defined by identical inferred V gene, J gene, and CDR3 amino acid sequence. To compute the percentage overlap between repertoires, the number of shared unique clonotypes was divided by the size of the smaller repertoire. Richness of each repertoire was evaluated using RTK rarefaction, the Chao1 estimator, and Recon v2.1 estimates of unobserved clonotypes. OLGA was used to compute generation probabilities for all TCRbeta clonotypes that the gDNA method yielded from a handful of donors. In TCRdb, the immuneACCESS table is reduced to in-frame sequences with V and J assigned. These tables do not hold every clone; where another copy was compared, an unresolved V gene accounts for under half, and the others remain unexplained. D and trimming were read from the DNA, whereas the V and J calls and clone size are those reported in that table. Across this sample there are about 2.4 million clones, with roughly 93% seen only once. The ten top clones hold 0.35% to 0.45% of the sample.

The germline V end is reduced by 0 bases and the J end by 0 bases; junction bases left unmatched: 7. Inclusive of the bounding cysteine and phenylalanine, the CDR3 is 17 residues long. Left in the record is the CDR3 DNA by itself, 51 bases read in frame from the first base. Looking up the germline V gene yields CDR1 SGHTA and CDR2 FQGNSA. The sequence joins TRBV7-2 to TRBJ1-2; the central 7 bases match TRBD1. The clonotype was recovered from a young man in good health. Some clones in this sample may be carry-over from other donors' samples. What was sequenced was naive CD4+ T cells from PBMCs. The sample's cell subset or site label, in plain terms: CD45RA+ positively selected. For the CDR3, the sequence is CASSLAAGTAPNYGYTF. Read as DNA, the sequence is TGTGCCAGCAGCTTAGCGGCAGGGACAGCTCCTAACTATGGCTACACCTTC.